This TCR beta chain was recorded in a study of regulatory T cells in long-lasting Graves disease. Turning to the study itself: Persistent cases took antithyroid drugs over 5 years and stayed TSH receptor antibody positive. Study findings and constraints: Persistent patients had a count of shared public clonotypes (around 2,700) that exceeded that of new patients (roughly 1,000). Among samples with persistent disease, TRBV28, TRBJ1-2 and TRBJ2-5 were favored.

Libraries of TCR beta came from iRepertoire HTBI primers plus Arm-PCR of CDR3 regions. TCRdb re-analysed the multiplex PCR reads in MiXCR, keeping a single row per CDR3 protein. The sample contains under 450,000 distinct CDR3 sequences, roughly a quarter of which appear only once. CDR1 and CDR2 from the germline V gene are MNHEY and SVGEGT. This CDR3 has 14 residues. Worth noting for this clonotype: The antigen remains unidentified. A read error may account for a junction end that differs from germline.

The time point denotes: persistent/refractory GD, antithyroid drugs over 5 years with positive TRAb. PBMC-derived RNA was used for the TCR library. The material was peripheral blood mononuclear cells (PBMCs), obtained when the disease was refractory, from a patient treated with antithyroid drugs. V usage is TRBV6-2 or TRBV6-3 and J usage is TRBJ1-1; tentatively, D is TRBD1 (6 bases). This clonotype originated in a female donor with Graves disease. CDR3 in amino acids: CTSSDGSGALRAFF. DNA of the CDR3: TGCACCAGCAGCGACGGGTCAGGGGCACTTCGGGCTTTCTTT.